This T cell receptor (beta chain) was obtained from a study of shared clonotypes between healthy human individuals. The table came from immunoSEQ multiplex PCR; TCRdb's copy has only in-frame clones and leaves some out. The table has roughly 1 million clones, about three quarters seen once; the top ten hold about 1.5%. From germline, CDR1 is DFQATT and CDR2 SNEGSKA (reference sequence). The V and J ends lost 8 bases and 3 bases respectively, with 10 bases between them. This CDR3 comprises 11 residues. CD4+ cells underwent separation, giving CD45RA+ naive and CD45RA-negative memory subsets. This clone has just a few counts. Its matching antigen is unknown. Overall study findings and caveats: The study's rarefaction showed incomplete sorted-subset sequencing despite large depth. A limitation of the genetic and exposure-history diversity represented arose from few donors. All-four-donor shared clonotypes had higher generation probabilities than non-shared clonotypes did.

What was sequenced was memory CD4+ T cells sorted from blood. Subset described: CD45RA-negative fraction. The TCR comes from a young man in good health. This chain links TRBV20-1 with TRBJ1-1; possibly TRBD1 for D (5 bases). This chain's CDR3 is CSRGGDTEAFF. The CDR3 bases are TGCAGTCGCGGGGGGGACACTGAAGCTTTCTTT.